The 25 T cell receptor beta chains listed next were all sequenced from one sample in a study of blood T cell repertoires in COVID-19. The method was immunoSEQ multiplex PCR; TCRdb's version includes in-frame clones alone and lacks a portion of them. The sample contains more than 85,000 clones, around four fifths of which appear only once. The sample comprised peripheral blood. The source of these receptors is a man in his sixties with active or convalescent COVID-19.

This clone was counted only a few times. V gene TRBV11-2 combines with J gene TRBJ2-3; D uncertain. This CDR3 is 13 amino acids long. V was pared by 0 bases and J by 8 bases, with 9 bases between. Per germline, CDR1 SGHAT and CDR2 FQNNGV. The CDR3 loop reads CASSLETVATQYF. The CDR3 coding sequence is TGTGCCAGCAGCTTAGAAACAGTCGCTACGCAGTATTTT.

CDR3 nucleotides: TGTGCCAGCAGTCCCCCAGCGGAAGATACGCAGTATTTT. Amino acids: CASSPPAEDTQYF. V is TRBV6-6 and J is TRBJ2-3, with a weak D call TRBD2 (5 bases). V was shortened by 5 bases and J by 5 bases, with 11 bases between the two germline ends. This CDR3 region has 13 residues. Looked up from germline, CDR1 is MNHNY and CDR2 is SVGAGI (reference sequence).

The table lists this clone with many counts. This sequence joins TRBV3-1 (or the pseudogene TRBV3-2) and TRBJ2-5, with 10 positions matching TRBD1. CDR3 length: 15 amino acids. Germline CDR1 and CDR2: LGHDT and YNNKEL (reference sequence). The V gene end was trimmed by 4 bases and the J gene end by 7 bases; junction bases not matched to a gene: 9. DNA of the CDR3: TGTGCCAGCAGCCCCCGACAGGGGGCCCTGGCGACCCAGTACTTC. Protein sequence: CASSPRQGALATQYF.

The CDR3 nucleotides are TGTGCCAGCAGGAAGGGGCTTTACGAGCAGTACTTC. It yields the protein CASRKGLYEQYF. The V call is TRBV7-2, the J call TRBJ2-7; TRBD1 might be the D (5 bases). The CDR3 covers 12 residues. Germline CDR1 reads SGHTA; CDR2 reads FQGNSA. V was trimmed by 6 bases and J by 4 bases, leaving 10 bases between them. Full variable domain (rest looked up from reference TRBV7-2 and TRBJ2-7): GAGVSQSPSNKVTEKGKDVELRCDPISGHTALYWYRQSLGQGLEFLIYFQGNSAPDKSGLPSDRFSAERTGGSVSTLTIQRTQQEDSAVYLCASRKGLYEQYFGPGTRLTVT.

This clone was observed a single time. This chain links TRBV3-1 (or the pseudogene TRBV3-2) with TRBJ1-2; weak D call: TRBD1 (6 bases). The CDR3 totals 16 residues. Trimming took off 0 bases at V and 4 bases at J, with 15 bases between the two ends. The germline V gene encodes CDR1 LGHDT and CDR2 YNNKEL (reference sequence). The CDR3 DNA reads as TGTGCCAGCAGCCAAGATCGTCCCAGGGGCTGCTATGGCTACACCTTC. As protein: CASSQDRPRGCYGYTF.

This rearrangement joins TRBV7-2 to TRBJ2-3; no reliable D call. This CDR3 contains 13 residues. Trimming removed 5 bases from V and 0 bases from J, with 6 bases in between. CDR1 is SGHTA, CDR2 FQGNSA, per germline. CDR3: CASSLPSTDTQYF. The CDR3 DNA reads as TGTGCCAGCAGCCTACCGAGCACAGATACGCAGTATTTT.

The chain uses TRBV5-1 and TRBJ2-5; 10 bases match TRBD2. Per the germline V gene, CDR1 is SGHRS and CDR2 is YFSETQ. The CDR3 consists of 16 residues. J was trimmed by 2 bases and V by 3 bases; bases with no gene match: 7. CDR3 region: CASSSGTSVLQETQYF. The DNA for the CDR3 is TGCGCCAGCAGCTCGGGGACTAGCGTATTACAAGAGACCCAGTACTTC.

The chain recombines TRBV19 with TRBJ1-2; maybe TRBD1 (5 bases). The germline gives CDR1 LNHDA, CDR2 SQIVND (reference sequence). CDR3 length: 14 residues. V lost 1 base and J lost 8, with 14 bases in between. CDR3 residues: CASSIAPNTGGYTF. Here the CDR3 DNA reads TGTGCCAGTAGTATAGCCCCGAATACAGGAGGCTACACCTTC.

The chain recombines TRBV10-3 with TRBJ2-7; TRBD2 aligns across 12 bases. CDR1 and CDR2 (germline): ENHRY, SYGVKD. CDR3 length: 16 residues. V trimming: 0 bases; J trimming: 4 bases; junction bases outside the gene matches: 4. The CDR3 is CAISESTSGSLYEQYF. In DNA, the CDR3 is TGTGCCATCAGTGAGTCGACTAGCGGGAGTCTGTACGAGCAGTACTTC.

This rearrangement joins TRBV30 to TRBJ1-5; D not resolved. Germline V CDR1 and CDR2: GTSNPN, SVGIG (reference sequence). This CDR3 is built from 14 residues. Trimming took off 3 bases at V and 2 bases at J, with 11 bases between the two ends. The CDR3 here is CAWRGAAGNQPQHF. The CDR3 coding sequence is TGTGCCTGGAGGGGAGCGGCGGGCAATCAGCCCCAGCATTTT.

This clone was detected once. The chain uses TRBV7-9 and TRBJ1-2; a weak D match, TRBD1 (6 bases). The CDR3 sequence is 13 residues long. V lost 2 bases, J lost 10 bases, and 14 bases lay in between. The V gene's germline CDR1 is SEHNR and CDR2 FQNEAQ (reference sequence). CDR3 nucleotides: TGTGCCAGCAGCTTACAGGGGTCTATGGTCTACACCTTC. Residues: CASSLQGSMVYTF.

This chain links TRBV9 with TRBJ2-2; TRBD1 agrees at 9 bases. The CDR3 spans 16 residues. Germline assignment: CDR1 SGDLS and CDR2 YYNGEE. J gave up 5 bases and V 2 bases, and 7 bases lay outside the gene matches. The CDR3 bases are TGTGCCAGCAGCGTTGGACAGGGGAGAGGTACCGGGGAGCTGTTTTTT. It is translated as CASSVGQGRGTGELFF.

This chain links TRBV11-2 with TRBJ1-1, with D possibly matching TRBD1 (6 bases). With 1 base removed from V and 4 bases from J, the gap between germline ends came to 13 bases. The CDR3 consists of 15 residues. The germline V gene has CDR1 SGHAT and CDR2 FQNNGV. The CDR3 region is CASSLVAGVGTEAFF. In nucleotides, the CDR3 is TGTGCCAGCAGCTTAGTAGCAGGGGTGGGCACTGAAGCTTTCTTT.

This chain links TRBV3-1 (or the pseudogene TRBV3-2) with TRBJ1-3; 7 bases line up with TRBD1. J lost 5 bases, V lost 0 bases, and 13 bases had no gene match. The CDR3 contains 18 residues. Germline V gives CDR1 LGHDT, CDR2 YNNKEL (reference sequence). CDR3 sequence: CASSQDRGTVPTRNTIYF. CDR3 sequence (DNA): TGTGCCAGCAGCCAAGATAGGGGGACAGTCCCAACCCGAAACACCATATATTTT.

The chain uses TRBV9 and TRBJ2-1; 7 bases map to TRBD2. The CDR3 extends over 16 amino acids. The V segment lost 0 bases and the J segment 7 bases; nucleotides outside the gene matches: 10. Per germline, CDR1 SGDLS and CDR2 YYNGEE. This CDR3 reads CASSVGPAGVRNEQFF. CDR3 sequence (DNA): TGTGCCAGCAGCGTAGGACCGGCGGGAGTTAGGAATGAGCAGTTCTTC.

Written as DNA, the CDR3 is TGTGCCAGCAGCCAACGACTAGCGGGAAATCGTGGCGGGGAGCTGTTTTTT. It encodes CASSQRLAGNRGGELFF. The rearrangement joins TRBV6-2 or TRBV6-3 to TRBJ2-2; 11 bases fit TRBD2. This CDR3 has 17 amino acids. Germline CDR1 reads MNHEY; CDR2 reads SVGEGT. The trim removed 6 bases at V and 7 bases at J, leaving 13 bases unmatched.

V gene TRBV11-3 combines with J gene TRBJ1-1; maybe TRBD1 (5 bases). Germline CDR1 SGHNT, CDR2 YENEEA. This CDR3 spans 12 amino acids. Deletions cut 5 bases from V and 7 bases from J, with 11 bases between. The chain's CDR3 is CASSPPGGEAFF. In nucleotides, the CDR3 is TGTGCCAGCAGCCCTCCCGGGGGTGAAGCTTTCTTT.

This clone was observed a handful of times. The chain links TRBV25-1 to TRBJ1-5; possible D gene TRBD1, 5 bases. The V end was cut by 1 base, the J end by 6 bases, with 13 bases between. The length of the CDR3 is 15 residues. CDR1 and CDR2 from the germline V gene are MGHDK and SYGVNS. The CDR3 DNA follows: TGTGCCAGCAGTGAATCGGGAGGGGTTGGTCAGCCCCAGCATTTT. The encoded protein is CASSESGGVGQPQHF.

The V and J genes are TRBV19 and TRBJ1-2; 8 nucleotides align to TRBD1. CDR3 size: 15 residues. Germline assignment: CDR1 LNHDA and CDR2 SQIVND (reference sequence). The J segment lost 6 bases and the V segment lost 3 bases, leaving 9 bases of the junction unmatched. CDR3 sequence (DNA): TGTGCCAGTAGTATTAGGACAGGGAGCGTGGATGGCTACACCTTC. Residues: CASSIRTGSVDGYTF. The full variable domain, in which reference TRBV19 and TRBJ1-2 provide the parts outside the CDR3, is DGGITQSPKYLFRKEGQNVTLSCEQNLNHDAMYWYRQDPGQGLRLIYYSQIVNDFQKGDIAEGYSVSREKKESFPLTVTSAQKNPTAFYLCASSIRTGSVDGYTFGSGTRLTVV.

This chain joins TRBV27 and TRBJ1-1, with D possibly matching TRBD1 (5 bases). Germline values: CDR1 MNHEY, CDR2 SMNVEV (reference sequence). The CDR3 has 12 amino acids. V was clipped by 6 bases and J by 4 bases, with 9 bases between them. In DNA form, the CDR3 reads TGTGCCAGCAGCAACAGGTTCACTGAAGCTTTCTTT. Translating gives CASSNRFTEAFF.

The rearrangement uses TRBV6-5 and TRBJ1-3; unclear D gene. Trimming pared 7 bases from V and 0 bases from J, leaving 13 bases between. Germline CDR1 reads MNHEY; CDR2 reads SVGAGI. The CDR3 spans 15 residues. The CDR3, as DNA: TGTGCCAGCATTTCCGGAGGTGGCTCTGGAAACACCATATATTTT. Protein product: CASISGGGSGNTIYF.

The chain joins TRBV3-1 (or the pseudogene TRBV3-2) to TRBJ2-5, with a possible D match to TRBD1 (6 bases). This CDR3 has 15 amino acids. V was clipped by 4 bases and J by 6 bases, with 18 bases between them. CDR1 and CDR2 from the germline V gene are LGHDT and YNNKEL (reference sequence). The CDR3 here is CASSPPGSGGKTQYF. As DNA, the CDR3 is TGTGCCAGCAGCCCCCCGGGCAGTGGGGGCAAGACCCAGTACTTC.

The V and J genes are TRBV2 and TRBJ2-2, with D possibly matching TRBD1 (5 bases). CDR3 length equals 14 residues. In germline, CDR1 is SNHLY, CDR2 FYNNEI. Trimming left V 7 bases short and J 4 bases short, with 13 bases between. CDR3 nucleotides: TGTGCCAGCAAGGGGCAGGGCGGCACCGGGGAGCTGTTTTTT. It is translated as CASKGQGGTGELFF.

This clone qualifies as medium-sized. The chain has TRBV14 and TRBJ2-1; TRBD1 matches at 11 bases. The CDR3 covers 16 residues. The germline V gene encodes CDR1 SGHDN and CDR2 FVKESK. The V gene end was trimmed by 1 base and the J gene end by 5 bases; junction bases not matched to a gene: 4. Written as DNA, the CDR3 is TGTGCCAGCAGCCAAGTTGCGGGACAGGGGGACAATGAGCAGTTCTTC. Residues: CASSQVAGQGDNEQFF. The full variable domain, its missing parts supplied by reference TRBV14 and TRBJ2-1, is EAGVTQFPSHSVIEKGQTVTLRCDPISGHDNLYWYRRVMGKEIKFLLHFVKESKQDESGMPNNRFLAERTGGTYSTLKVQPAELEDSGVYFCASSQVAGQGDNEQFFGPGTRLTVL.

This clone was seen many times. This sequence joins TRBV5-1 and TRBJ1-2; TRBD1 matches 12 bases. The germline V gene encodes CDR1 SGHRS and CDR2 YFSETQ. The junction had 11 bases not matched to a gene; V was cut back by 10 bases and J by 7 bases. There are 14 residues in the CDR3. The chain's CDR3 is CAARPGTGGGGYTF. DNA of the CDR3: TGCGCCGCACGACCCGGGACAGGGGGCGGTGGCTACACCTTC.